One and the same sample provided the 15 T cell receptor beta chains below, sequenced in a study of CXCR3-negative and CXCR3-positive naive CD8 T cells. Findings and limits, study-wide: The TRB CDR3s that CXCR3-positive naive cells carried were more hydrophobic than those of CXCR3-negative naive cells.

Antigens of these TCRs are unknown. All TRB cDNA libraries came from 5' RACE performed with UMI labels. TCRdb re-called the 5' RACE reads and gives one entry per CDR3 protein, without DNA. This sample contains over 100,000 distinct CDR3 sequences. Material for sequencing was naive CXCR3+ CD8+ T cells from blood. Subset described: CD45RO-CCR7+CD27+CD95- naive CD8+ T cells expressing CXCR3 (TNR3+). The source of these receptors is a human donor in good health. Some clones in this sample may be carry-over from other donors' samples.

The CDR3: CASRDFREYNYGYTF. The gene calls are TRBV5-1 and TRBJ1-2. CDR1 is SGHRS and CDR2 is YFSETQ in the germline V gene. The CDR3 sequence is 15 residues long.

The chain has TRBV4-3 and TRBJ2-2; TCRdb's D call of TRBD1 is untestable without DNA. The CDR3 totals 16 residues. Looked up from germline, CDR1 is LGHNA and CDR2 is YSLEER. CDR3 sequence: CASSQAARGLTGELFF.

The V and J genes are TRBV9 and TRBJ1-6; there is no DNA to check the TCRdb D call of TRBD1. Germline assignment: CDR1 SGDLS and CDR2 YYNGEE. The CDR3 runs to 14 residues. The CDR3 region is CASSVAPGNSPLHF. The whole variable domain, filled in from reference TRBV9 and TRBJ1-6, reads DSGVTQTPKHLITATGQRVTLRCSPRSGDLSVYWYQQSLDQGLQFLIQYYNGEERAKGNILERFSAQQFPDLHSELNLSSLELGDSALYFCASSVAPGNSPLHFGNGTRLTVT.

This chain links TRBV29-1 with TRBJ2-2. CDR1 and CDR2 (germline): SQVTM, ANQGSEA. The CDR3 is 11 residues long. This CDR3 is CSVENTGELFF.

The chain is built from TRBV11-1 and TRBJ2-6; TCRdb selects TRBD1, and the lack of DNA leaves this call unchecked. This CDR3 region has 17 residues. CDR1 and CDR2 (germline): SGHAT, FQDESV (reference sequence). CDR3: CASTNTPNPSGANVLTF.

The J gene is TRBJ2-3, the V gene TRBV29-1; absent DNA, TCRdb's TRBD1 call cannot be checked. From germline, CDR1 is SQVTM and CDR2 ANQGSEA. The CDR3 loop spans 15 amino acids. The CDR3: CSVESDSESTDTQYF.

The V gene is TRBV7-9, the J gene TRBJ2-7; TCRdb's D call of TRBD2 is untestable without DNA. CDR1 SEHNR and CDR2 FQNEAQ come from the germline V gene (reference sequence). The CDR3 consists of 15 residues. CDR3 protein: CASSFPGTSTHEQYF.

The V and J genes are TRBV7-2 and TRBJ2-7; TCRdb proposes TRBD1, but this gene call is untestable without DNA. Germline CDR1 reads SGHTA; CDR2 reads FQGNSA. CDR3 length: 14 amino acids. CDR3 in amino acids: CASSAGTERYEQYF.

The chain uses TRBV5-1 and TRBJ1-2. CDR1 and CDR2 (germline): SGHRS, YFSETQ. The CDR3 covers 14 residues. The CDR3 sequence is CASSYQPGGDGYTF.

The gene calls are TRBV29-1 and TRBJ2-7; the D call from TCRdb, TRBD2, cannot be confirmed without DNA. Germline CDR1 and CDR2: SQVTM and ANQGSEA. The CDR3 runs to 12 residues. The CDR3 sequence: CSVEGEAYEQYF.

The chain employs TRBV28 and TRBJ2-7; TCRdb names TRBD2, which stays unverified in the absence of DNA. The CDR3 contains 15 residues. Looked up from germline, CDR1 is MDHEN and CDR2 is SYDVKM. The CDR3 reads CASRWVDGPSYEQYF. Using reference TRBV28 and TRBJ2-7 for the parts outside the CDR3, the full variable domain is DVKVTQSSRYLVKRTGEKVFLECVQDMDHENMFWYRQDPGLGLRLIYFSYDVKMKEKGDIPEGYSVSREKKERFSLILESASTNQTSMYLCASRWVDGPSYEQYFGPGTRLTVT.

The gene calls are TRBV13 and TRBJ2-2; TCRdb returns TRBD2, unconfirmable since there is no DNA. The CDR3 has 17 residues. Germline V CDR1 and CDR2: PRHDT, FYEKMQ (reference sequence). CDR3 residues: CASSPTSGVRGTGELFF.

The chain carries TRBV27 and TRBJ2-1. Germline V gene lookup returns CDR1 MNHEY and CDR2 SMNVEV (reference sequence). The CDR3 extends over 13 amino acids. The CDR3 here is CASSLLLGNEQFF.

The J gene is TRBJ2-7, the V gene TRBV4-1; the D call of TRBD2 rests on TCRdb alone, since no DNA is present to check it. Per the germline V gene, CDR1 is MGHRA and CDR2 is YSYEKL. CDR3 length: 16 amino acids. CDR3 in amino acids: CASSQASSGGDYEQYF.

The V call is TRBV29-1, the J call TRBJ1-2. The CDR3 extends over 11 amino acids. From germline, CDR1 is SQVTM and CDR2 ANQGSEA. The CDR3 here is CSVVSLYGYTF.